This T cell receptor beta chain was retrieved from a study of OX40 agonist ivuxolimab in advanced cancers. Study in general: Of mixed ages from about 20 to 90 and averaging approximately 60 years, the group was over 80% male. Partial responses, seen in three patients, involved one hepatocellular carcinoma and two cutaneous melanomas. Overall study findings and caveats: Averaged across samples, CD8+ T cells carried more expanded clones than CD4+ did.

The V gene's germline CDR1 is MNHEY and CDR2 SMNVEV (reference sequence). Trimming removed 6 bases at V and 1 base at J, with 11 bases between. CDR3 length: 14 amino acids. Comment on this clone: Its antigen is undetermined.

Profiling relied on immunoSEQ multiplex PCR, and the TCRdb table lists in-frame clones only, not all of them. The sample lists approximately 60,000 clones; 84% were seen once. This chain connects TRBV27 to TRBJ2-3; possible D gene TRBD2, 6 bases. The specimen was CD4+ or CD8+ T cells sorted from blood, collected in a trial of the OX40 agonist ivuxolimab. The receptor was derived from an adult with an advanced solid tumor such as melanoma, head and neck, liver or kidney cancer. The CDR3 protein is CASRRASGTDTQYF. CDR3 DNA: TGTGCCAGCAGAAGGGCTAGCGGCACAGATACGCAGTATTTT.